These 19 T cell receptor beta chains came from one sample sequenced in a study of cytomegalovirus exposure and HLA in healthy donors. PCR employed 60 Vbeta and 13 Jbeta primers. Profiled with immunoSEQ multiplex PCR; TCRdb holds only in-frame clones, not every one. In total, the table holds approximately 120,000 clones. What was sequenced was PBMCs. Receptor source: a man aged 18 to 29 in good health and CMV-seronegative.

The V call is TRBV6-1, the J call TRBJ1-6; D remains unclear. The V gene's germline CDR1 is MNHNS and CDR2 SASEGT. The CDR3 consists of 15 residues. V was pared by 4 bases and J by 0 bases, with 7 bases between. CDR3 nucleotide sequence: TGTGCCAGCAGTGCCTCCCTCTCCTATAATTCACCCCTCCACTTT. Its translation is CASSASLSYNSPLHF.

J is TRBJ2-2 and V is TRBV23-1; D is unresolved. TRBV23-1 is reported as an ORF; its role is uncertain. Trimming took off 2 bases at V and 4 bases at J, with 11 bases between the two ends. This CDR3 has 15 amino acids. The chain's CDR3 is CASSQIPLCTGELFF. CDR3 in DNA: TGCGCCAGCAGTCAAATTCCCCTTTGCACCGGGGAGCTGTTTTTT.

The V gene is TRBV5-1, the J gene TRBJ2-7, with no clear D. Trimming pared 10 bases from V and 6 bases from J, leaving 17 bases between. CDR1 is SGHRS and CDR2 is YFSETQ in the germline V gene. There are 12 residues in the CDR3. In nucleotides, the CDR3 is TGCGCCCACTGGTTGTACGAACCCGAGCAGTACTTC. Amino acids: CAHWLYEPEQYF.

The chain combines TRBV6-4 with TRBJ1-1, with a tentative D call TRBD1 (6 bases). Trimming pared 2 bases from V and 11 bases from J, leaving 12 bases between. The CDR3 extends over 12 amino acids. The germline CDR1 and CDR2 sequences are MRHNA and SNTAGT. DNA for the CDR3: TGTGCCAGCAGTGACGGGGGCGGCATGGCTTTCTTT. Encoded protein: CASSDGGGMAFF.

This chain uses TRBV15 with TRBJ1-5, with 8 bases fitting TRBD1. V shed 2 bases and J 6 bases; nucleotides not matched to a gene: 9. From germline, CDR1 is LNHNV and CDR2 YYDKDF (reference sequence). The CDR3 has 16 amino acids. CDR3 region: CATSRQDRGLGQPQHF. The CDR3 DNA is TGTGCCACCAGCAGACAAGACAGGGGCCTCGGTCAGCCCCAGCATTTT.

The rearrangement joins TRBV30 to TRBJ1-3; unclear D gene. The length of the CDR3 is 13 residues. Germline assignment: CDR1 GTSNPN and CDR2 SVGIG (reference sequence). Trimming left V 0 bases short and J 6 bases short, with 9 bases between. The DNA for the CDR3 is TGTGCCTGGAGTGTGGGAGAAGCAAACACCATATATTTT. It encodes CAWSVGEANTIYF.

The chain has TRBV7-9 and TRBJ1-1; 7 positions match TRBD1. In germline, CDR1 is SEHNR, CDR2 FQNEAQ (reference sequence). This CDR3 region has 15 residues. The trim removed 4 bases at V and 3 bases at J, leaving 8 bases unmatched. CDR3 in amino acids: CASSSQTGWDTEAFF. The DNA for the CDR3 is TGTGCCAGCAGCTCCCAGACAGGGTGGGACACTGAAGCTTTCTTT.

This chain joins TRBV30 and TRBJ1-2; a possible D gene is TRBD1 (5 bases). The CDR3 length is 13 residues. In germline, CDR1 is GTSNPN, CDR2 SVGIG (reference sequence). Trimming left V 3 bases short and J 3 bases short, with 11 bases between. DNA of the CDR3: TGTGCCTGGAGAGGGGATTATCACTATGGCTACACCTTC. Amino acid sequence: CAWRGDYHYGYTF.

The CDR3 nucleotides read TGTGCCAGCAGATCGGCCGTCGGGGGGAGGAACACCGGGGAGCTGTTTTTT. Amino acid sequence: CASRSAVGGRNTGELFF. The gene calls are TRBV5-6 and TRBJ2-2; TRBD2 matches 7 bases. The germline CDR1 and CDR2 sequences are SGHDT and YYEEEE. V lost 5 bases, J lost 1 base, and 11 bases stayed unmatched. There are 17 residues in the CDR3.

The chain uses TRBV29-1 and TRBJ1-2; 7 bases are a match to TRBD1. The CDR3 runs to 15 residues. With 4 bases clipped from V and 3 bases from J, the junction kept 11 bases outside the gene matches. CDR1 is SQVTM, CDR2 ANQGSEA, per germline. The CDR3 is CSVVEGDSLDYGYTF. The CDR3 DNA sequence: TGCAGCGTTGTAGAGGGGGACAGTTTAGACTATGGCTACACCTTC.

The chain links TRBV5-1 to TRBJ2-2, with 9 bases identical to TRBD2. Trimming cost V 5 bases and J 5 bases; bases outside gene matches: 10. CDR3 size: 16 residues. Germline V CDR1 and CDR2: SGHRS, YFSETQ. CDR3 nucleotides: TGCGCCAGCAGTTATCAGGGAGCGGGAGGTACCGGGGAGCTGTTTTTT. It translates to CASSYQGAGGTGELFF.

The CDR3 sequence is CASGTGTGNSPLHF. CDR3 nucleotide sequence: TGTGCCAGCGGTACCGGGACAGGGAATTCACCCCTCCACTTT. The chain joins TRBV9 to TRBJ1-6, with 9 bases fitting TRBD1. There are 14 residues in the CDR3. J was trimmed by 7 bases and V by 7 bases; bases with no gene match: 6. Germline CDR1 and CDR2: SGDLS and YYNGEE.

Concerning this clone itself: Other DNA sequences in the sample encode the same CDR3. The chain employs TRBV7-9 and TRBJ1-5; TRBD1 aligns across 9 bases. The CDR3 covers 14 residues. V shed 5 bases, J shed 5 bases, and the junction held 4 bases outside the gene matches. From germline, CDR1 is SEHNR and CDR2 FQNEAQ (reference sequence). The CDR3 DNA reads as TGTGCCAGCAGCCTCGGGACAGGGTATCAGCCCCAGCATTTT. Translation gives CASSLGTGYQPQHF.

The chain has TRBV5-1 and TRBJ1-2; 10 bases map to TRBD1. The CDR3 length is 15 residues. The V and J ends lost 7 bases and 2 bases, in that order; junction bases with no gene match: 8. The germline V gene has CDR1 SGHRS and CDR2 YFSETQ. The CDR3 here is CASYDRGRLNYGYTF. The DNA for the CDR3 is TGCGCCAGCTACGACAGGGGGCGTTTAAACTATGGCTACACCTTC.

This chain connects TRBV25-1 to TRBJ1-1; 7 nucleotides line up with TRBD1. The CDR3 loop spans 15 amino acids. In germline, CDR1 is MGHDK, CDR2 SYGVNS. V lost 6 bases to trimming and J lost 0 bases; unmatched junction nucleotides: 7. The CDR3, as DNA: TGTGCCAGCAGCCGGGACAGAGAAATGAACACTGAAGCTTTCTTT. It yields the protein CASSRDREMNTEAFF.

V is TRBV7-9 and J is TRBJ1-3; D may be TRBD1 (6 bases). Germline values: CDR1 SEHNR, CDR2 FQNEAQ (reference sequence). With 1 base removed from V and 1 base from J, the gap between germline ends came to 11 bases. This CDR3 has 16 amino acids. The CDR3 DNA reads as TGTGCCAGCAGCTTAGAGGACAGTTCTTCTGGAAACACCATATATTTT. Encoded protein: CASSLEDSSSGNTIYF.

The V and J genes are TRBV19 and TRBJ1-1, with 7 bases lining up with TRBD1. J lost 2 bases, V lost 6 bases, and 6 bases had no gene match. The CDR3 has 14 amino acids. Germline V CDR1 and CDR2: LNHDA, SQIVND (reference sequence). CDR3 in DNA: TGTGCCAGTAGATTCGGACAGGTAAACACTGAAGCTTTCTTT. Protein product: CASRFGQVNTEAFF.

The V call is TRBV29-1, the J call TRBJ2-7; maybe TRBD2 (5 bases). Germline CDR1 SQVTM, CDR2 ANQGSEA. The CDR3 is made up of 15 amino acids. The germline V and J ends were trimmed by 8 bases and 5 bases, with 25 bases remaining between them. CDR3 protein: CSLTLGRSGADEQYF. The CDR3 nucleotides are TGCAGCTTAACCCTGGGTCGGAGCGGCGCCGACGAGCAGTACTTC.

The CDR3 bases are TGTGCCAGCATAGAAATACGAGAGCAGTACTTC. It is translated as CASIEIREQYF. The chain links TRBV2 to TRBJ2-7, with unresolved D. V shed 7 bases and J shed 7 bases, with 11 bases lying between them. CDR1 is SNHLY and CDR2 is FYNNEI in the germline V gene. The CDR3 consists of 11 residues.